This is a list of T cell receptor beta chains from one sample in a study of blood T cell repertoires in COVID-19. Clones were read by immunoSEQ multiplex PCR, and TCRdb kept only the in-frame ones, dropping some. This table holds nearly 250,000 clones, more than 80% found once. Sequenced: PBMCs or T cells enriched from blood (not recorded which). All receptors come from a man aged 45-65 years who had been exposed to COVID-19. CDR3s include the opening cysteine and the closing phenylalanine or tryptophan. Fields, in order: D gene, CDR3 length, clone size, V gene, J gene, CDR3 protein, CDR3 DNA. D genes are given only for firm matches. Expanded clones get a size class; other rows say once, few or many, or leave the size out.

TRBD1	16	-	TRBV6-1	TRBJ2-3	CASSETGAGATDTQYF	TGTGCCAGCAGTGAGACAGGGGCCGGCGCCACAGATACGCAGTATTTT
-	15	once	TRBV18	TRBJ1-6	CASSPGGDGNSPLHF	TGTGCCAGCTCACCAGGAGGGGATGGTAATTCACCCCTCCACTTT
TRBD1	15	-	TRBV19	TRBJ2-2	CASSTTGGHTGELFF	TGTGCCAGTAGTACGACAGGGGGACACACCGGGGAGCTGTTTTTT
TRBD2	16	-	TRBV30	TRBJ2-2	CAWRARGGGRSGELFF	TGTGCCTGGAGGGCCCGCGGGGGGGGAAGATCCGGGGAGCTGTTTTTT
-	18	-	TRBV2	TRBJ1-4	CASSEAVQGDATNEKLFF	TGTGCCAGCAGTGAAGCGGTACAGGGAGATGCAACTAATGAAAAACTGTTTTTT
TRBD2	14	-	TRBV9	TRBJ2-1	CASSVRASGNEQFF	TGTGCCAGCAGCGTCCGGGCTAGCGGAAATGAGCAGTTCTTC
-	15	-	TRBV10-3	TRBJ1-6	CAISESGQNGSPLHF	TGTGCCATCAGTGAGTCGGGGCAGAACGGTTCACCCCTCCACTTT
TRBD1	15	-	TRBV2	TRBJ2-1	CASSEQGAAYNEQFF	TGTGCCAGCAGTGAACAGGGGGCGGCCTACAATGAGCAGTTCTTC
-	15	-	TRBV13	TRBJ1-1	CASSSPGLAITEAFF	TGTGCCAGCAGCTCTCCAGGGTTGGCGATCACTGAAGCTTTCTTT
-	15	-	TRBV4-1	TRBJ1-2	CASSQVQGSLAGYTF	TGCGCCAGCAGCCAAGTTCAGGGATCCCTAGCGGGCTACACCTTC
TRBD1	14	-	TRBV6-5	TRBJ1-1	CASSGTGFTTEAFF	TGTGCCAGCAGCGGGACAGGGTTTACCACTGAAGCTTTCTTT
TRBD1	15	-	TRBV3-1/TRBV3-2	TRBJ1-6	CASSQNRGQNSPLHF	TGTGCCAGCAGCCAAAACAGGGGGCAAAATTCACCCCTCCACTTT
-	14	-	TRBV2	TRBJ1-3	CASSDGGSGNTIYF	TGTGCCAGCAGTGACGGGGGCTCTGGAAACACCATATATTTT
-	16	-	TRBV7-3	TRBJ2-1	CASSLGGTPQYNEQFF	TGTGCCAGCAGCTTAGGTGGGACACCTCAGTACAATGAGCAGTTCTTC
-	12	few	TRBV7-2	TRBJ1-6	CASSLVGSPLHF	TGTGCCAGCAGCTTAGTCGGTTCACCCCTCCACTTT
-	13	-	TRBV3-1/TRBV3-2	TRBJ2-1	CASSQRSRGEQFF	TGTGCCAGCAGCCAAAGGAGCCGGGGTGAGCAGTTCTTC
-	15	-	TRBV5-1	TRBJ2-3	CASSLQTVPTDTQYF	TGCGCCAGCAGCTTGCAGACAGTGCCCACAGATACGCAGTATTTT
-	14	-	TRBV3-1/TRBV3-2	TRBJ1-4	CASTHIGGEEKLFF	TGTGCCAGCACCCACATAGGGGGGGAGGAAAAACTGTTTTTT
TRBD1	17	-	TRBV18	TRBJ1-2	CASSTGTGVLVNYGYTF	TGTGCCAGCTCGACCGGGACAGGGGTTCTCGTAAACTATGGCTACACCTTC
-	13	-	TRBV7-7	TRBJ2-5	CASSRQIQETQYF	TGTGCTAGCAGCCGACAGATCCAAGAGACCCAGTACTTC
-	15	-	TRBV11-2	TRBJ1-2	CASSLVRGAPGSYTF	TGTGCCAGCAGCTTAGTCCGGGGGGCCCCAGGAAGCTACACCTTC
TRBD1	17	-	TRBV9	TRBJ2-6	CASSAGQGRSGANVLTF	TGTGCCAGCAGCGCCGGACAGGGTCGCTCTGGGGCCAACGTCCTGACTTTC
TRBD2	16	-	TRBV18	TRBJ2-1	CASSPPELAGYNEQFF	TGTGCCAGCTCACCACCCGAACTAGCGGGGTACAATGAGCAGTTCTTC
TRBD1	15	-	TRBV6-5	TRBJ1-6	CASSTGGTYNSPLHF	TGTGCCAGCAGTACAGGGGGGACCTATAATTCACCCCTCCACTTT
-	14	-	TRBV11-2	TRBJ2-1	CASSFLRGGNEQFF	TGTGCCAGCAGCTTTTTGCGGGGAGGTAATGAGCAGTTCTTC
-	15	-	TRBV28	TRBJ1-1	CASSRGGGSNTEAFF	TGTGCCAGCAGCCGGGGGGGAGGCTCGAACACTGAAGCTTTCTTT
-	15	-	TRBV5-1	TRBJ2-1	CASSLIVSSYNEQFF	TGCGCCAGCAGCTTGATTGTTAGCTCCTACAATGAGCAGTTCTTC
-	17	-	TRBV4-1	TRBJ1-3	CASRGRRVKNSGNTIYF	TGCGCCAGCAGAGGCCGGAGGGTAAAAAACTCTGGAAACACCATATATTTT
TRBD1	15	-	TRBV13	TRBJ1-4	CASSPRTGANEKLFF	TGTGCCAGCAGCCCACGGACAGGGGCTAATGAAAAACTGTTTTTT
-	12	many	TRBV29-1	TRBJ1-2	CSVARDTYGYTF	TGCAGCGTTGCCCGGGACACCTATGGCTACACCTTC
-	16	many	TRBV27	TRBJ2-2	CASSFGWGGRPGELFF	TGTGCCAGCAGTTTTGGGTGGGGGGGCCGCCCCGGGGAGCTGTTTTTT
-	15	-	TRBV5-1	TRBJ1-2	CASSLFGVSDYGYTF	TGCGCCAGCAGCTTGTTCGGTGTCAGCGACTATGGCTACACCTTC
-	23	-	TRBV21-1	TRBJ2-3	CASSKVSPGTGGSAGGPSDTQYF	TGTGCCAGCAGCAAAGTGTCCCCTGGGACAGGGGGCTCTGCGGGAGGGCCCTCAGATACGCAGTATTTT
TRBD1	21	-	TRBV7-8	TRBJ2-2	CASSLAQYRTGGAGRTGELFF	TGTGCCAGCAGCTTAGCACAGTATAGGACAGGGGGCGCAGGCAGGACCGGGGAGCTGTTTTTT
-	14	few	TRBV11-3	TRBJ2-6	CASMPGSGANVLTF	TGTGCCAGCATGCCAGGGTCTGGGGCCAACGTCCTGACTTTC
-	13	-	TRBV30	TRBJ1-1	CAWSVQRGTEAFF	TGTGCCTGGAGTGTACAAAGGGGGACCGAAGCTTTCTTT
TRBD1	18	-	TRBV19	TRBJ2-6	CASRNDRGSTLGANVLTF	TGTGCCAGTAGAAATGACAGGGGGTCCACTCTTGGGGCCAACGTCCTGACTTTC
TRBD2	19	-	TRBV5-4	TRBJ2-2	CASSALKFLGGGAAGELFF	TGTGCCAGCAGCGCTCTAAAGTTTCTTGGCGGGGGGGCCGCCGGGGAGCTGTTTTTT
TRBD2	15	-	TRBV6-5	TRBJ2-2	CASSPGLAGLGELFF	TGTGCCAGCAGCCCCGGACTAGCGGGACTTGGGGAGCTGTTTTTT
TRBD1	15	-	TRBV5-4	TRBJ2-7	CASSPDRGRSYEQYF	TGTGCCAGCAGCCCAGACAGGGGGCGATCCTACGAGCAGTACTTC
-	12	-	TRBV6-5	TRBJ1-5	CASTRNNQPQHF	TGTGCCAGCACGAGGAACAATCAGCCCCAGCATTTT
TRBD1	14	-	TRBV6-6	TRBJ1-5	CASSYRGHGQPQHF	TGTGCCAGCAGTTACAGGGGGCACGGTCAGCCCCAGCATTTT
-	13	-	TRBV11-2	TRBJ2-5	CASSLLRRETQYF	TGTGCCAGCAGCTTACTAAGGCGGGAGACCCAGTACTTC
-	13	-	TRBV5-1	TRBJ1-3	CASKDGRGNTIYF	TGCGCCAGCAAAGACGGGAGGGGAAACACCATATATTTT
TRBD1	13	-	TRBV12-3/TRBV12-4	TRBJ1-2	CASRTGEGYGYTF	TGTGCCAGCAGGACAGGGGAGGGCTATGGCTACACCTTC
-	15	-	TRBV7-8	TRBJ1-4	CASSLGGGVREKLFF	TGTGCCAGCAGCTTAGGGGGGGGAGTCCGGGAAAAACTGTTTTTT
TRBD2	14	-	TRBV6-5	TRBJ2-3	CASPRGGSTDTQYF	TGTGCCAGCCCGCGCGGGGGGAGCACAGATACGCAGTATTTT
-	14	-	TRBV7-9	TRBJ1-3	CASREQASGNTIYF	TGTGCCAGCAGGGAACAGGCCTCTGGAAACACCATATATTTT
-	15	-	TRBV2	TRBJ1-1	CASSERRVLNTEAFF	TGTGCCAGCAGTGAACGCAGGGTTCTGAACACTGAAGCTTTCTTT
-	11	-	TRBV2	TRBJ2-1	CASSIINEQFF	TGTGCCAGCAGTATCATCAATGAGCAGTTCTTC
-	12	-	TRBV7-9	TRBJ2-7	CASSLGSYEQYF	TGTGCCAGCAGCTTAGGCAGCTACGAGCAGTACTTC
TRBD1	16	-	TRBV11-3	TRBJ2-2	CASRPGQGAGTGELFF	TGTGCCAGCAGGCCAGGACAGGGGGCCGGCACCGGGGAGCTGTTTTTT
TRBD2	16	-	TRBV19	TRBJ2-5	CASSARGSGRGETQYF	TGTGCCAGTAGTGCCCGGGGTAGCGGGAGGGGTGAGACCCAGTACTTC
-	17	-	TRBV18	TRBJ2-6	CASSPFTGTPGANVLTF	TGTGCCAGCTCACCGTTTACCGGGACTCCCGGGGCCAACGTCCTGACTTTC